This TCR beta chain was captured in a study of PD-1 blockade in classical Hodgkin lymphoma (TCRdb year 2020). About the investigation overall: Nivolumab dosing was 3 mg/kg intravenously every 2 weeks, continuing until either disease progression or unacceptable toxicity. A peripheral blood immune signature of response to PD-1 blockade in classical Hodgkin lymphoma was defined using TCR beta sequencing and CyTOF.

Summary of the overall study and its limitations: Newly diagnosed patients were reported to have lower baseline TCR diversity than healthy donors, and relapsed/refractory patients were reported to have lower baseline TCR diversity still. A significant rise by C4D1 was seen in CD4+ but not CD8+ TCR diversity (p=0.0027 vs p=0.16), with the rise being most apparent in complete responders (p=0.02). The study was restricted to a single clinical trial cohort, and the causes of repertoire differences, possibly disease activity or prior therapy, were left undefined. Trial patients achieving complete response had baseline diversity similar to newly diagnosed patients, whereas partial responders and progressors had significantly lower diversity. Lower diversity was seen in patients whose nivolumab began less than 1 year after ASCT, and these patients were left out of later analyses so that immune reconstitution would not confound the results.

Genomic DNA was isolated using the Qiagen DNeasy kit from unsorted PBMCs as well as from negatively selected CD4+ and CD8+ fractions. TCR beta CDR3 regions were subjected to amplification by immunoSEQ multiplex PCR with primers that anneal to V and J segments. A synthetic immune receptor repertoire was used to minimize amplification bias, and any remaining bias was removed computationally after sequencing. Under the source paper's analysis protocol: Custom Python scripts were used to quantify repertoire diversity as the Shannon entropy index. The unsorted, CD4+ and CD8+ repertoires were each analyzed separately, with the exception of combined analyses, where CD4+ and CD8+ sequences were merged in silico. Clonal expansion was defined as at least a 2-fold frequency increase after treatment relative to C1D1, with a pseudocount of 0.5 for undetected baseline clones. Clones with 0 or 1 copy at C1D1 were classified as singleton clones, and clones with 2 or more copies were classified as non-singleton clones. Clones expanded in unsorted samples were assigned a CD4+, CD8+ or unknown annotation through matching of protein sequences in sorted samples from the same patient. Diversity changes from C1D1 to C4D1 were tested in paired samples using Wilcoxon tests. What TCRdb holds here is the immuneACCESS table cut down to in-frame rearrangements. Part of the clones is not present; checked against another copy, under half of the missing clones reflect an unresolved V gene, and the others are unexplained. The V and J calls and clone size are taken from that table; D and trimming were inferred from the DNA. In this sample the table shows about 97,000 clones, approximately 88% of which occur a single time. The ten largest clones take up 9% to 15% of the sample.

The time point label on this specimen signifies: cycle 1 day 1 (C1D1), immediately before nivolumab initiation. All trial patients had relapsed after autologous stem cell transplantation, with cohorts A, B and C differing in prior brentuximab vedotin exposure. The trial cohort was composed of around 60 patients with relapsed/refractory classical Hodgkin lymphoma, for whom complete response, partial response or progressive disease was recorded as best overall response. Trial patients were treated with single-agent nivolumab in the multi-cohort phase II CheckMate 205 trial. Best overall response was determined by an independent review committee according to the 2007 International Working Group response criteria. Trial PBMCs were collected just before the start of nivolumab (C1D1) and during therapy at cycle 2 day 1 and cycle 4 day 1. After peripheral blood was drawn into 8 mL Vacutainer Cell Preparation Tubes, PBMCs were isolated by centrifugation and then cryopreserved.

V loses 2 bases, J loses 0 bases, and the germline ends lie 14 bases apart. CDR1 is given as ENHRY and CDR2 as SYGVKD, both from the germline V gene. The CDR3 runs 16 residues from the cysteine to the phenylalanine. The CDR3 DNA has 48 bases and is translated from base 1. For this clone: The target of this receptor is not known. No much larger clonotype is one base removed from it; base qualities were not supplied.

Recombination connected TRBV10-3 to TRBJ2-7; a weak D assignment points to TRBD2 (6 bases agree). Sequenced material: peripheral blood mononuclear cells (PBMCs), taken at baseline. The clonotype comes from a human donor with classical Hodgkin lymphoma. The DNA sequence is as follows: TGTGCCATCAGTGAGCTCCCCGGGGGAAGCTCCTACGAGCAGTACTTC. It encodes CAISELPGGSSYEQYF.